These 4 T cell receptor beta chains came from one sample sequenced in a study of patients and donors after allogeneic stem cell transplantation. MiXCR, run by TCRdb on the RT-PCR reads, gives a single entry per CDR3 protein. The sample yields about 410,000 distinct CDR3 sequences, approximately 16% seen once. Source material: blood, either unsorted or a sorted T cell fraction (not recorded which). The receptors were gathered from a human donor who was either an allogeneic HSCT recipient or a stem cell or donor lymphocyte infusion donor (not recorded which). It is not recorded whose cells these are; they may come from a transplant donor.

The CDR3 DNA reads as TGTGCCAGCAGTTTTGGGATAACGACCAACTACAATGAGCAGTTCTTC. Protein product: CASSFGITTNYNEQFF. This chain joins TRBV27 and TRBJ2-1; D is uncertain. Germline V gene data show CDR1 as MNHEY and CDR2 as SMNVEV (reference sequence). V was clipped by 3 bases and J by 3 bases, with 15 bases between them. This CDR3 is built from 16 residues.

The chain employs TRBV15 and TRBJ1-2; D remains ambiguous. The CDR3 extends over 14 amino acids. Deletions cut 0 bases from V and 7 bases from J, with 12 bases between. CDR1 is LNHNV and CDR2 is YYDKDF in the germline V gene (reference sequence). As DNA, the CDR3 is TGTGCCACCAGCAGAGATCCTTCAAAGTCTGGCTACACCTTC. As protein: CATSRDPSKSGYTF.

J is TRBJ2-7 and V is TRBV6-4; the D gene is possibly TRBD1 (6 bases). The germline CDR1 and CDR2 sequences are MRHNA and SNTAGT. Trimming pared 2 bases from V and 5 bases from J, leaving 16 bases between. CDR3 size: 15 residues. CDR3 nucleotides: TGTGCCAGCAGTGACCCCCCCAGGGGTGTCCACGAGCAGTACTTC. Its translation: CASSDPPRGVHEQYF.

This clonotype has a count of ten or more. V usage is TRBV2 and J usage is TRBJ1-1; D ambiguous. Trimming removed 2 bases from V and 7 bases from J, with 11 bases in between. This CDR3 contains 13 residues. The germline V gene encodes CDR1 SNHLY and CDR2 FYNNEI. As DNA, the CDR3 is TGTGCCAGCAGTGAATGGCAGATGTTTGAAGCTTTCTTT. This gives the protein CASSEWQMFEAFF. Full variable domain (rest looked up from reference TRBV2 and TRBJ1-1): EPEVTQTPSHQVTQMGQEVILRCVPISNHLYFYWYRQILGQKVEFLVSFYNNEISEKSEIFDDQFSVERPDGSNFTLKIRSTKLEDSAMYFCASSEWQMFEAFFGQGTRLTVV.